The clone carrying this TCR beta chain was seen once. The data were obtained in a study of blood T cell repertoires in COVID-19. The data were produced by immunoSEQ multiplex PCR, yet TCRdb's version contains in-frame clones alone and is incomplete. The sample includes about 260,000 clones, approximately 86% of them seen just once. This CDR3 has 15 amino acids. With 1 base clipped from V and 2 bases from J, the junction kept 4 bases outside the gene matches. CDR1 is GTSNPN, CDR2 SVGIG, per germline (reference sequence). This TCR came from a man aged 35-49 years with active or convalescent COVID-19. Sequences were obtained from peripheral blood. This rearrangement joins TRBV30 to TRBJ2-1, with TRBD1 matching 8 bases. This CDR3 reads CAWSAQGAAYNEQFF. The DNA for the CDR3 is TGTGCCTGGAGTGCCCAGGGGGCCGCCTACAATGAGCAGTTCTTC.